The 25 T cell receptor beta chains given below trace back to one sample, sequenced in a study of a mutant IDH1 vaccine in newly diagnosed glioma. These receptors lack a known antigen. Time point of the sample: week 47, end of study. A single vaccine dose contained 300 ug of mutant IDH1 20-mer peptide, and topical imiquimod was used with it. TCRdb's copy holds only in-frame clones and misses some; the assay was immunoSEQ multiplex PCR. Among tens of thousands of clones listed, around four fifths were seen once. Sequencing used PBMCs, obtained from a glioma patient whose treatment included an IDH1 peptide vaccine. The receptors originated from a woman in her forties or fifties with glioma.

The chain is built from TRBV19 and TRBJ1-1; no definite D call. Germline V gene sequence: CDR1 LNHDA, CDR2 SQIVND (reference sequence). This CDR3 contains 14 residues. Deletions cut 4 bases from V and 0 bases from J, with 9 bases between. The CDR3 DNA follows: TGTGCCAGTAGTAAAGGACTCATGAACACTGAAGCTTTCTTT. Protein: CASSKGLMNTEAFF.

This chain joins TRBV19 and TRBJ2-5; 10 nucleotides line up with TRBD1. Losses at the gene ends were 3 bases for V and 3 bases for J; bases not matched to a gene: 7. This CDR3 contains 16 residues. Germline values: CDR1 LNHDA, CDR2 SQIVND (reference sequence). CDR3 in amino acids: CASSMGFGQGEETQYF. The CDR3 DNA sequence: TGTGCCAGTAGTATGGGATTTGGACAGGGGGAAGAGACCCAGTACTTC. Full variable domain (rest looked up from reference TRBV19 and TRBJ2-5): DGGITQSPKYLFRKEGQNVTLSCEQNLNHDAMYWYRQDPGQGLRLIYYSQIVNDFQKGDIAEGYSVSREKKESFPLTVTSAQKNPTAFYLCASSMGFGQGEETQYFGPGTRLLVL.

V gene TRBV9 combines with J gene TRBJ1-4, with D tentatively TRBD1 (6 bases). With 5 bases removed from V and 6 bases from J, the gap between germline ends came to 11 bases. The CDR3 is 13 residues long. The germline V gene encodes CDR1 SGDLS and CDR2 YYNGEE. DNA for the CDR3: TGTGCCAGCAGGGGGGCAAGGGATGAAAAACTGTTTTTT. As protein: CASRGARDEKLFF.

Comments on this clone: A junction end diverges from the germline sequence, so it may reflect a read error. This sequence joins TRBV7-7 and TRBJ2-2; tentative D call: TRBD1 (6 bases). Looked up from germline, CDR1 is SSHAT and CDR2 is FNYEAQ (reference sequence). The CDR3 covers 15 residues. CDR3 nucleotides: TGTGCTAGCAGCTTAGCTGATAAGGGGGCCGGGGAGCTGTTTTTT. This encodes CASSLADKGAGELFF.

The rearrangement uses TRBV7-2 and TRBJ2-7; D not resolved. V lost 1 base and J lost 3, with 13 bases in between. CDR3 length: 15 amino acids. CDR1 and CDR2 from the germline V gene are SGHTA and FQGNSA. As DNA, the CDR3 is TGTGCCAGCAGCTTAGGCAGAGTCGGTTTCTACGAGCAGTACTTC. Its protein is CASSLGRVGFYEQYF.

The chain recombines TRBV19 with TRBJ1-4; D perhaps matches TRBD1 (6 bases). V gave up 4 bases and J gave up 7 bases, with 13 bases separating them. The length of the CDR3 is 14 residues. Germline CDR1 is LNHDA and CDR2 is SQIVND (reference sequence). CDR3 nucleotide sequence: TGTGCCAGTAGTACTACAGGGTTAGTTGAAAAACTGTTTTTT. This codes for CASSTTGLVEKLFF.

This rearrangement joins TRBV28 to TRBJ1-2; 7 bases are a match to TRBD1. Germline V gene data show CDR1 as MDHEN and CDR2 as SYDVKM. V was pared by 7 bases and J by 7 bases, with 3 bases of the junction left unmatched. The CDR3 runs 11 residues. Here the CDR3 reads CASKRGLGYTF. The CDR3 coding sequence is TGTGCCAGCAAGAGGGGGCTTGGCTACACCTTC.

This chain links TRBV7-9 with TRBJ1-1; no definite D call. V lost 11 bases, J lost 0 bases, and 10 bases lay in between. Germline assignment: CDR1 SEHNR and CDR2 FQNEAQ (reference sequence). The CDR3 totals 12 residues. The CDR3 sequence: CAPGLVNTEAFF. The CDR3 region has the DNA TGTGCCCCCGGGCTGGTGAACACTGAAGCTTTCTTT.

The chain has TRBV5-1 and TRBJ2-7; the match to TRBD2 covers 14 bases. This CDR3 is 18 amino acids long. Germline CDR1 is SGHRS and CDR2 is YFSETQ. The junction had 7 bases not matched to a gene; V was cut back by 0 bases and J by 2 bases. As DNA, the CDR3 is TGCGCCAGCAGCTTGGTGACTAGCGGGGGGGCCTCCACCTACGAGCAGTACTTC. Its protein product is CASSLVTSGGASTYEQYF.

This clone was detected a few times. The chain carries TRBV5-6 and TRBJ1-1; D gene unclear. The CDR3 length is 14 residues. Germline assignment: CDR1 SGHDT and CDR2 YYEEEE. V lost 4 bases and J lost 1, with 11 bases in between. CDR3 residues: CASSRGLGNTEAFF. The CDR3 DNA follows: TGTGCCAGCAGCCGGGGTCTTGGGAACACTGAAGCTTTCTTT.

The chain recombines TRBV2 with TRBJ2-7; maybe TRBD1 (5 bases). This CDR3 region has 16 residues. Trimming removed 6 bases at V and 0 bases at J, with 18 bases between. Germline CDR1 SNHLY, CDR2 FYNNEI. Written as DNA, the CDR3 is TGTGCCAGCAGCCCCGAAGGTGGGGCGAACTCCTACGAGCAGTACTTC. Translating gives CASSPEGGANSYEQYF.

V and J are TRBV27 and TRBJ2-7, with 8 bases aligning to TRBD1. V was pared by 0 bases and J by 4 bases, with 5 bases of the junction left unmatched. Per the germline V gene, CDR1 is MNHEY and CDR2 is SMNVEV (reference sequence). The CDR3 length is 15 residues. The CDR3 is CASSLSPDRGYEQYF. CDR3 sequence (DNA): TGTGCCAGCAGTTTATCGCCCGACAGGGGTTACGAGCAGTACTTC.

The V gene is TRBV5-1, the J gene TRBJ2-3; 11 bases agree with TRBD2. CDR3 length: 15 residues. Germline CDR1 and CDR2: SGHRS and YFSETQ. The junction had 4 bases not matched to a gene; V was cut back by 5 bases and J by 2 bases. CDR3 nucleotides: TGCGCCAGCAGGCTTAGCGGGGGGGTCACAGATACGCAGTATTTT. Its protein is CASRLSGGVTDTQYF.

This clone was counted a few times. The chain has TRBV4-2 and TRBJ2-2, with D possibly being TRBD2 (6 bases). The CDR3 runs 14 residues. Looked up from germline, CDR1 is LGHNA and CDR2 is YNFKEQ. Trimming took 4 bases from V and 3 from J, leaving 9 bases between them. The CDR3 coding sequence is TGTGCCAGCAGCCCCCGACTAGACACCGGGGAGCTGTTTTTT. Residues: CASSPRLDTGELFF.

The rearrangement joins TRBV7-3 to TRBJ1-2; 7 nucleotides align to TRBD1. CDR1 is SGHTA, CDR2 FQGTGA, per germline. The CDR3 totals 13 residues. V was clipped by 2 bases and J by 8 bases; unmatched bases: 5. The CDR3 spells CASSLPGGKGYTF. CDR3 DNA sequence: TGTGCCAGCAGCTTACCAGGGGGTAAAGGCTACACCTTC.

This rearrangement joins TRBV7-6 to TRBJ1-6; D possibly corresponds to TRBD1 (5 bases). The CDR3 has 16 residues. The germline CDR1 and CDR2 sequences are SGHVS and FNYEAQ. Trimming took off 4 bases at V and 5 bases at J, with 15 bases between the two ends. The CDR3 region is CASSSSVGGNNSPLHF. In DNA, the CDR3 is TGTGCCAGCAGCTCGTCGGTGGGGGGGAATAATTCACCCCTCCACTTT.

The chain couples TRBV18 to TRBJ1-1; 10 bases agree with TRBD1. J lost 5 bases, V lost 4 bases, and 4 bases had no gene match. The length of the CDR3 is 14 residues. Germline CDR1 KGHSH, CDR2 LQKENI. The CDR3 reads CASSRQGAQTEAFF. The CDR3 nucleotides read TGTGCCAGCTCACGACAGGGGGCGCAAACTGAAGCTTTCTTT.

The gene calls are TRBV11-2 and TRBJ1-6, with 10 bases lining up with TRBD1. Unmatched junction bases numbered 8, after V lost 5 bases and J lost 10 bases. The CDR3 covers 15 residues. The germline gives CDR1 SGHAT, CDR2 FQNNGV. The CDR3 nucleotides are TGTGCCAGCAGCGCCCGGGACAGGGGTTTGTCACCCCTCCACTTT. It is translated as CASSARDRGLSPLHF.

The rearrangement uses TRBV28 and TRBJ2-7; TRBD2 agrees at 12 bases. CDR1 and CDR2 from the germline V gene are MDHEN and SYDVKM. The CDR3 sequence is 15 residues long. V trimming: 6 bases; J trimming: 1 base; junction bases outside the gene matches: 4. The CDR3 reads CASRSLAGGSYEQYF. CDR3 coding DNA: TGTGCCAGCAGGTCACTAGCGGGGGGATCCTACGAGCAGTACTTC.

The V and J genes are TRBV27 and TRBJ1-2, with TRBD1 identical over 7 bases. The germline CDR1 and CDR2 sequences are MNHEY and SMNVEV (reference sequence). CDR3 size: 14 residues. Trimming at V came to 4 bases and at J to 2 bases, leaving 4 bases not matched to a gene. The CDR3 loop is CASSSRGQNYGYTF. In nucleotides, the CDR3 is TGTGCCAGCAGTTCTAGGGGGCAAAACTATGGCTACACCTTC.

The gene calls are TRBV7-6 and TRBJ2-1; TRBD1 aligns across 9 bases. V lost 5 bases and J lost 3; bases outside the gene matches: 5. This CDR3 is 15 amino acids long. Germline V CDR1 and CDR2: SGHVS, FNYEAQ. CDR3 nucleotide sequence: TGTGCCAGCAGCCCAGAGACAGGGGGCTACAATGAGCAGTTCTTC. Translation: CASSPETGGYNEQFF.

The genes are TRBV6-1 and TRBJ2-7, with D possibly being TRBD2 (5 bases). Germline CDR1 and CDR2: MNHNS and SASEGT. Between the trimmed V and J ends, which lost 5 bases and 4 bases, there was a span of 9 bases. There are 12 residues in the CDR3. CDR3 sequence (DNA): TGTGCCAGCAGTTTTTGGGAGTACGAGCAGTACTTC. Encoded protein: CASSFWEYEQYF.

The rearrangement joins TRBV18 to TRBJ1-2; 8 nucleotides agree with TRBD1. This CDR3 has 13 amino acids. The V gene end was trimmed by 6 bases and the J gene end by 6 bases; junction bases not matched to a gene: 6. Germline V gene lookup returns CDR1 KGHSH and CDR2 LQKENI. CDR3 in amino acids: CASSPGTGNGYTF. The CDR3 DNA is TGTGCCAGCTCCCCCGGGACAGGAAATGGCTACACCTTC.

The chain couples TRBV6-5 to TRBJ1-1; D is possibly TRBD1 (5 bases). Germline values: CDR1 MNHEY, CDR2 SVGAGI. CDR3 size: 15 residues. V lost 0 bases, J lost 6 bases, and 14 bases lay in between. In DNA form, the CDR3 reads TGTGCCAGCAGTTACTCGGGGGGGGGACGGCCTGAAGCTTTCTTT. This gives the protein CASSYSGGGRPEAFF.

CDR3 sequence reads: CASSLSEKLFF. In DNA, the CDR3 is TGTGCCAGCAGCTTGAGCGAAAAACTGTTTTTT. The chain recombines TRBV28 with TRBJ1-4, with D hard to call. V lost 6 bases, J lost 8 bases, and 7 bases lay in between. Germline CDR1 is MDHEN and CDR2 is SYDVKM. The CDR3 consists of 11 residues.